The clone carrying this T cell receptor (beta chain) was recorded a few times. Its antigen remains unidentified. TCRdb re-called the RT-PCR reads with MiXCR, one entry per CDR3 protein. The sample consists of around 580,000 distinct CDR3 sequences, 11% to 15% of them appearing once. This specimen belongs to a study of response to subunit inactivated influenza vaccine. The study's findings and limits: Authors proposed each seasonal influenza vaccination draws in few new T cells.

The CDR3 is 13 amino acids. CDR1 and CDR2 (germline): LNHNV, YYDKDF (reference sequence). Trimming took off 1 base at V and 0 bases at J, with 3 bases between the two ends. This specimen consisted of PBMCs from blood, obtained 11 to 12 days after vaccination. The TCR was taken from a man aged 50 or older who received an inactivated influenza vaccine. The J gene is TRBJ1-1, the V gene TRBV15; unclear D gene. CDR3 coding DNA: TGTGCCACCAGCAGAGTTGTGAACACTGAAGCTTTCTTT. Its protein is CATSRVVNTEAFF.